This note documents a single T cell receptor beta chain sequence. This specimen belongs to a study of blood T cell repertoires in COVID-19. Method: immunoSEQ multiplex PCR; TCRdb's copy keeps in-frame clones and lacks some. The data contain under 300,000 clones, approximately 84% of them singletons. The clonotype was recovered from a man aged 50 to 59 with acute or convalescent COVID-19. The sample was peripheral blood.

CDR3 nucleotide sequence: TGTGCCAGCAGCCCCTCTGTACAGGGAGGGTCACCCCTCCACTTT. Translation: CASSPSVQGGSPLHF. The V and J genes are TRBV5-4 and TRBJ1-6, with a tentative D call TRBD1 (6 bases). V dropped 4 bases and J dropped 10 bases, with 18 bases sitting between them. This CDR3 comprises 15 residues. Germline lookup yields CDR1 SGHNT and CDR2 YYREEE (reference sequence).